One sample yielded the 23 T cell receptor beta chains listed below, sequenced in a study of T cells in Graves' hyperthyroidism and ophthalmopathy. RNA transcripts provided the source from which TCR beta CDR3 regions were amplified. A first-round RT-PCR of the TCR CDR3 used the HTBI primer set. TCRdb reprocessed the multiplex PCR reads with MiXCR, giving one entry per CDR3 protein. The sample yields about 400,000 distinct CDR3 sequences, roughly 13% seen once. The source material was blood. These TCRs come from a young woman with Graves' hyperthyroidism.

This clonotype was picked up many times. The chain employs TRBV30 and TRBJ2-7; D is tentatively TRBD1 or TRBD2 (5 bases each). There are 13 residues in the CDR3. V shed 1 base and J shed 2 bases, with 9 bases lying between them. CDR1 and CDR2 from the germline V gene are GTSNPN and SVGIG (reference sequence). The CDR3 DNA reads TGTGCCTGGAGTGGGGGGACGGCCTACGAGCAGTACTTC. This gives the protein CAWSGGTAYEQYF.

Many counts were recorded for this clonotype. The chain has TRBV7-9 and TRBJ2-1; no clear D gene. The germline V gene encodes CDR1 SEHNR and CDR2 FQNEAQ (reference sequence). Trimming stripped 1 base from V and 2 bases from J, with 6 bases between. The CDR3 consists of 14 residues. This CDR3 is CASSLDDAYNEQFF. The CDR3 nucleotides are TGTGCCAGCAGCTTAGACGATGCCTACAATGAGCAGTTCTTC. Full variable domain (outside the CDR3, taken from reference TRBV7-9 and TRBJ2-1): DTGVSQNPRHKITKRGQNVTFRCDPISEHNRLYWYRQTLGQGPEFLTYFQNEAQLEKSRLLSDRFSAERPKGSFSTLEIQRTEQGDSAMYLCASSLDDAYNEQFFGPGTRLTVL.

The table lists this clonotype with many counts. The chain employs TRBV7-9 and TRBJ2-3; perhaps TRBD2 as D (6 bases). Germline lookup yields CDR1 SEHNR and CDR2 FQNEAQ (reference sequence). The V and J ends lost 6 bases and 1 base respectively, with 14 bases between them. The CDR3 covers 15 residues. CDR3 loop: CASRRSGTGTDTQYF. The DNA of the CDR3 is TGTGCCAGCAGGCGTTCCGGGACTGGCACAGATACGCAGTATTTT.

The sample holds a few counts of this clonotype. This chain joins TRBV7-3 and TRBJ2-3, with D tentatively TRBD2 (5 bases). This CDR3 is built from 13 residues. From germline, CDR1 is SGHTA and CDR2 FQGTGA. Trimming took off 5 bases at V and 6 bases at J, with 12 bases between the two ends. CDR3: CASSPMGADTQYF. The CDR3 DNA sequence: TGTGCCAGCAGCCCCATGGGAGCGGATACGCAGTATTTT.

This clonotype has a count of ten or more. The chain has TRBV18 and TRBJ2-1, with TRBD2 identical over 10 bases. The CDR3 runs 16 residues. Germline assignment: CDR1 KGHSH and CDR2 LQKENI. V shed 1 base, J shed 9 bases, and the junction held 9 bases outside the gene matches. The CDR3 DNA is TGTGCCAGCTCACCACAAAGGACTAGCGGAGGTAGTGAGCAGTTCTTC. Translation: CASSPQRTSGGSEQFF.

This clonotype was counted many times. The chain employs TRBV29-1 and TRBJ2-1, with D possibly TRBD2 on 5 matching bases. V lost 4 bases and J lost 5, with 9 bases in between. Germline V gene data show CDR1 as SQVTM and CDR2 as ANQGSEA. The CDR3 is 12 amino acids. CDR3 region: CSVVGGHNEQFF. The CDR3 coding sequence is TGCAGCGTTGTTGGCGGGCACAATGAGCAGTTCTTC.

This clonotype was recorded at least ten times. This sequence joins TRBV2 and TRBJ1-2; 8 positions match TRBD1. Germline-derived CDR1 and CDR2 are SNHLY and FYNNEI. The CDR3 runs 15 residues. V shed 6 bases and J 0 bases; nucleotides not matched to a gene: 6. The DNA of the CDR3 is TGTGCCAGCAGGATGACAGGGGTAACTAACTATGGCTACACCTTC. This codes for CASRMTGVTNYGYTF.

This clonotype was counted between two and nine times. The chain couples TRBV27 to TRBJ2-2; TRBD2 agrees at 16 bases. This CDR3 has 18 amino acids. Trimming removed 1 base from V and 4 bases from J; junction bases left unmatched: 3. Per germline, CDR1 MNHEY and CDR2 SMNVEV (reference sequence). DNA of the CDR3: TGTGCCAGCAGTTTATGGGGACTAGCGGGAGGGCCCACCGGGGAGCTGTTTTTT. This translates into CASSLWGLAGGPTGELFF.

This clonotype came up many times. The rearrangement uses TRBV2 and TRBJ1-2, with TRBD1 identical over 7 bases. The junction had 6 bases not matched to a gene; V was cut back by 4 bases and J by 7 bases. The CDR3 is made up of 13 amino acids. CDR1 and CDR2 from the germline V gene are SNHLY and FYNNEI. DNA of the CDR3: TGTGCCAGCAGTGCTGGGGGGACAGCTGGCTACACCTTC. This translates into CASSAGGTAGYTF.

This chain joins TRBV19 and TRBJ2-7; TRBD2 aligns across 13 bases. Germline CDR1 LNHDA, CDR2 SQIVND (reference sequence). V lost 6 bases, J lost 8 bases, and 4 bases stayed unmatched. The CDR3 length is 13 residues. The DNA of the CDR3 is TGTGCCAGTAGGGTGACTAGCGGGAGGAAGCAGTACTTC. Its protein is CASRVTSGRKQYF.

The V call is TRBV19, the J call TRBJ2-1, with 14 bases identical to TRBD2. The ends lost 4 bases at V and 10 bases at J; junction bases unmatched: 9. Germline V gene data show CDR1 as LNHDA and CDR2 as SQIVND (reference sequence). There are 16 residues in the CDR3. In DNA form, the CDR3 reads TGTGCCAGTAGTACTCGTCCGGGACTAGCGGGAGCGGAGCAGTTCTTC. It translates to CASSTRPGLAGAEQFF.

This clonotype was seen a handful of times. CDR3 residues: CASSKGGLTSNTGELFF. CDR3 DNA: TGTGCCAGCTCAAAGGGGGGACTAACTTCGAACACCGGGGAGCTGTTTTTT. The chain links TRBV6-1 to TRBJ2-2; possibly TRBD2 for D (7 bases). This CDR3 has 17 residues. V was cut by 8 bases and J by 0 bases, with 19 bases left in between. Looked up from germline, CDR1 is MNHNS and CDR2 is SASEGT.

The chain has TRBV11-3 and TRBJ2-7; 9 nucleotides agree with TRBD1. The length of the CDR3 is 14 residues. The junction had 4 bases not matched to a gene; V was cut back by 5 bases and J by 2 bases. Germline lookup yields CDR1 SGHNT and CDR2 YENEEA. The CDR3 DNA follows: TGTGCCAGCAGCGGTAGGACAGGGGCCTACGAGCAGTACTTC. Its protein is CASSGRTGAYEQYF.

This sequence joins TRBV6-1 and TRBJ2-7, with D unresolved. Germline CDR1 is MNHNS and CDR2 is SASEGT. V lost 5 bases and J 5 bases, leaving 4 bases between the germline ends. The CDR3 loop spans 10 amino acids. As DNA, the CDR3 is TGTGCCAGCAGTCGGAACGAGCAGTACTTC. This gives the protein CASSRNEQYF.

This clonotype was observed many times. The chain couples TRBV19 to TRBJ2-5; 9 bases match TRBD2. V lost 3 bases, J lost 4 bases, and 6 bases stayed unmatched. This CDR3 spans 15 amino acids. Germline-derived CDR1 and CDR2 are LNHDA and SQIVND (reference sequence). CDR3 protein: CASSMVPAGGETQYF. CDR3 in DNA: TGTGCCAGTAGTATGGTACCAGCGGGAGGAGAGACCCAGTACTTC.

In this sample, this clonotype turned up a few times. The rearrangement uses TRBV5-8 and TRBJ1-1; no firm D call. Per germline, CDR1 SGHTS and CDR2 YDEGEE. The CDR3 has 14 amino acids. Trimming removed 0 bases at V and 6 bases at J, with 12 bases between. CDR3 DNA: TGTGCCAGCAGCTTGGGACGGGCGGGAGCTGAAGCTTTCTTT. It yields the protein CASSLGRAGAEAFF.

This clonotype was observed a few times. An end of the junction differs from the germline gene, which may be a read error. V gene TRBV7-9 combines with J gene TRBJ2-3, with no clear D. The CDR3 totals 11 residues. Per germline, CDR1 SEHNR and CDR2 FQNEAQ (reference sequence). The CDR3, as DNA: TGTGCCAGCAGCTTACTAGATACGCGGTATTTT. Its translation: CASSLLDTRYF.

This clonotype was seen ten or more times. This sequence joins TRBV30 and TRBJ1-2, with no clear D. Trimming shortened V by 1 base and J by 8 bases, and 14 bases separated the two germline ends. The CDR3 contains 13 residues. CDR1 GTSNPN and CDR2 SVGIG come from the germline V gene (reference sequence). CDR3 region: CAWSALRTGGYTF. CDR3 bases: TGTGCCTGGAGTGCATTACGGACGGGGGGCTACACCTTC.

This chain links TRBV19 with TRBJ2-7, with D unclear. The germline gives CDR1 LNHDA, CDR2 SQIVND (reference sequence). The CDR3 consists of 13 residues. V lost 6 bases, J lost 6 bases, and 15 bases lay in between. As DNA, the CDR3 is TGTGCCAGTAGCCTTATGTACTCGGGCGAGCAGTACTTC. Amino acids: CASSLMYSGEQYF.

This clonotype was counted many times. The V gene is TRBV13, the J gene TRBJ2-7; 10 positions match TRBD2. V was clipped by 3 bases and J by 2 bases; unmatched bases: 10. The CDR3 sequence is 17 residues long. The germline V gene encodes CDR1 PRHDT and CDR2 FYEKMQ (reference sequence). In nucleotides, the CDR3 is TGTGCCAGCAGCTTGGCCAGGCTAGCGGGAGAAGCCTACGAGCAGTACTTC. Protein product: CASSLARLAGEAYEQYF.

The sample holds many counts of this clonotype. The chain employs TRBV20-1 and TRBJ2-1; 12 bases are a match to TRBD2. CDR3 size: 17 residues. CDR1 and CDR2 from the germline V gene are DFQATT and SNEGSKA (reference sequence). CDR3 sequence: CLAREASGRGVDREQFF. CDR3 nucleotide sequence: TGCCTTGCTAGAGAGGCTAGCGGGAGGGGCGTTGATCGTGAGCAGTTCTTC.

The chain recombines TRBV5-1 with TRBJ2-3; D ambiguous. This CDR3 region has 15 residues. Trimming took 0 bases from V and 5 from J, leaving 13 bases between them. CDR1 SGHRS and CDR2 YFSETQ come from the germline V gene. CDR3 sequence (DNA): TGCGCCAGCAGCTTGGGTATAACGGCCCAAGATACGCAGTATTTT. It yields the protein CASSLGITAQDTQYF.

This chain uses TRBV20-1 with TRBJ2-7; D ambiguous. V lost 0 bases and J lost 0, with 9 bases in between. The CDR3 is made up of 14 amino acids. Per germline, CDR1 DFQATT and CDR2 SNEGSKA (reference sequence). The CDR3 DNA sequence: TGCAGTGCTAGAGAGGCGACGAGCTCCTACGAGCAGTACTTC. It is translated as CSAREATSSYEQYF.